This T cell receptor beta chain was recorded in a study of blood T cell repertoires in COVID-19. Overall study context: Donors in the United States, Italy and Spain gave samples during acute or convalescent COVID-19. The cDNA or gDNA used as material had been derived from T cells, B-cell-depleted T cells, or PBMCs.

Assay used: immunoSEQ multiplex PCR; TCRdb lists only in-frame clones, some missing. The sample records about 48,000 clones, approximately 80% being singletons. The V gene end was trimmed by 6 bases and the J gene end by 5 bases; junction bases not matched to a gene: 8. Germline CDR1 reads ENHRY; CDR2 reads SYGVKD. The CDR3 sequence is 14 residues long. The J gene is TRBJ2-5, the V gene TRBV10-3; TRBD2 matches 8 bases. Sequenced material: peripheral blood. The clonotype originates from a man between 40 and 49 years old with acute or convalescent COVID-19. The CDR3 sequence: CAISPGSGVETQYF. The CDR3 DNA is TGTGCCATCAGCCCGGGTAGCGGGGTGGAGACCCAGTACTTC.